These T cell receptor beta chains were read from a single sample in a study of blood T cell repertoires in COVID-19. TCRdb's table, derived via immunoSEQ multiplex PCR, lists solely in-frame clones and lacks some. The top ten clones hold 0.5% to 0.65% of a sample with roughly 150,000 clones, roughly 80% of them seen once. Sequenced input: peripheral blood. The receptors shown here come from a man aged 60-69 years with acute or convalescent COVID-19. Each CDR3 is given with its conserved first and last residue. A D gene is named only where the DNA matches it firmly. Not all rows give a size; the values are once, few, many and, for expanded clones, a class.

cdr3_aa: CASSLQGARNTEAFF; cdr3_nt: TGTGCCAGCAGCCTACAGGGGGCCAGGAACACTGAAGCTTTCTTT; d_call: TRBD1; v_call: TRBV3-1/TRBV3-2; clone_size: NA; j_call: TRBJ1-1; cdr3_length: 15
cdr3_aa: CASSLDGTSLYEQYF; cdr3_nt: TGTGCCAGCAGCTTGGACGGGACTAGCCTCTACGAGCAGTACTTC; d_call: TRBD2; v_call: TRBV5-4; clone_size: once; j_call: TRBJ2-7; cdr3_length: 15
cdr3_aa: CASSLLAGGTTGELFF; cdr3_nt: TGTGCCAGCAGCTTGTTAGCGGGGGGGACCACCGGGGAGCTGTTTTTT; d_call: TRBD2; v_call: TRBV7-7; clone_size: many; j_call: TRBJ2-2; cdr3_length: 16
cdr3_aa: CASSRTNDRGQFF; cdr3_nt: TGTGCCAGCAGTCGTACCAATGACAGGGGGCAGTTCTTC; d_call: TRBD1; v_call: TRBV6-2/TRBV6-3; clone_size: few; j_call: TRBJ2-1; cdr3_length: 13
cdr3_aa: CASSRVAGYEQYF; cdr3_nt: TGTGCCAGCAGCAGGGTTGCTGGGTACGAGCAGTACTTC; d_call: NA; v_call: TRBV27; clone_size: NA; j_call: TRBJ2-7; cdr3_length: 13
cdr3_aa: CASRRTGSYEQYF; cdr3_nt: TGTGCCAGCAGACGGACAGGGTCCTACGAGCAGTACTTC; d_call: TRBD1; v_call: TRBV7-9; clone_size: NA; j_call: TRBJ2-7; cdr3_length: 13
cdr3_aa: CASSLAGRIQETQYF; cdr3_nt: TGCGCCAGCAGCTTGGCCGGGAGGATTCAAGAGACCCAGTACTTC; d_call: TRBD2; v_call: TRBV5-1; clone_size: NA; j_call: TRBJ2-5; cdr3_length: 15
cdr3_aa: CASSFDRNTEAFF; cdr3_nt: TGTGCCAGCAGTTTTGACAGAAACACTGAAGCTTTCTTT; d_call: NA; v_call: TRBV12-3/TRBV12-4; clone_size: few; j_call: TRBJ1-1; cdr3_length: 13
cdr3_aa: CASSQGEVETQYF; cdr3_nt: TGTGCCAGCAGCCAAGGGGAGGTGGAGACCCAGTACTTC; d_call: NA; v_call: TRBV7-2; clone_size: NA; j_call: TRBJ2-5; cdr3_length: 13
cdr3_aa: CASSLRLATDTQYF; cdr3_nt: TGCGCCAGCAGCTTAAGACTAGCAACAGATACGCAGTATTTT; d_call: TRBD2; v_call: TRBV5-1; clone_size: few; j_call: TRBJ2-3; cdr3_length: 14
cdr3_aa: CASRLAGLPRDEQFF; cdr3_nt: TGTGCCAGCAGGTTAGCGGGGCTCCCCAGGGATGAGCAGTTCTTC; d_call: TRBD2; v_call: TRBV6-5; clone_size: NA; j_call: TRBJ2-1; cdr3_length: 15
cdr3_aa: CASSWTGGTEAFF; cdr3_nt: TGTGCCAGCAGTTGGACAGGGGGGACTGAAGCTTTCTTT; d_call: TRBD1; v_call: TRBV6-2/TRBV6-3; clone_size: NA; j_call: TRBJ1-1; cdr3_length: 13
cdr3_aa: CASSKGQGSPYSNQPQHF; cdr3_nt: TGTGCCAGCAGCAAAGGACAGGGTTCCCCCTATAGCAATCAGCCCCAGCATTTT; d_call: TRBD1; v_call: TRBV7-8; clone_size: NA; j_call: TRBJ1-5; cdr3_length: 18
cdr3_aa: CASSPSGTGDYGYTF; cdr3_nt: TGTGCCAGCTCACCCAGCGGTACAGGGGACTATGGCTACACCTTC; d_call: TRBD1; v_call: TRBV18; clone_size: NA; j_call: TRBJ1-2; cdr3_length: 15
cdr3_aa: CASSQGVQETQYF; cdr3_nt: TGTGCCAGCAGCCAAGGAGTTCAAGAGACCCAGTACTTC; d_call: NA; v_call: TRBV3-1/TRBV3-2; clone_size: NA; j_call: TRBJ2-5; cdr3_length: 13
cdr3_aa: CASSEAQGRVTDTQYF; cdr3_nt: TGTGCCAGCAGTGAAGCGCAAGGGAGGGTCACAGATACGCAGTATTTT; d_call: TRBD2; v_call: TRBV2; clone_size: NA; j_call: TRBJ2-3; cdr3_length: 16
cdr3_aa: CASSLEGGWYEQYF; cdr3_nt: TGTGCCAGCAGTTTAGAGGGAGGTTGGTACGAGCAGTACTTC; d_call: NA; v_call: TRBV28; clone_size: NA; j_call: TRBJ2-7; cdr3_length: 14
cdr3_aa: CASSSRTGNTEAFF; cdr3_nt: TGTGCCAGCAGTTCCCGGACAGGGAACACTGAAGCTTTCTTT; d_call: TRBD1; v_call: TRBV2; clone_size: NA; j_call: TRBJ1-1; cdr3_length: 14
cdr3_aa: CASNPSRAENYNEQFF; cdr3_nt: TGTGCCAGTAACCCCTCCAGGGCGGAAAACTACAATGAGCAGTTCTTC; d_call: NA; v_call: TRBV19; clone_size: NA; j_call: TRBJ2-1; cdr3_length: 16
cdr3_aa: CASSQITTDYGYTF; cdr3_nt: TGTGCCAGCAGCCAAATCACGACAGACTATGGCTACACCTTC; d_call: NA; v_call: TRBV5-6; clone_size: NA; j_call: TRBJ1-2; cdr3_length: 14
cdr3_aa: CASSPQGSDYGYTF; cdr3_nt: TGTGCCAGCAGCCCCCAGGGGTCTGACTATGGCTACACCTTC; d_call: NA; v_call: TRBV3-1/TRBV3-2; clone_size: NA; j_call: TRBJ1-2; cdr3_length: 14
cdr3_aa: CASSTQLAGYNEQFF; cdr3_nt: TGTGCCAGTAGTACCCAACTAGCGGGGTACAATGAGCAGTTCTTC; d_call: TRBD2; v_call: TRBV19; clone_size: NA; j_call: TRBJ2-1; cdr3_length: 15
cdr3_aa: CAITRGVSGTYEQYF; cdr3_nt: TGTGCCATCACCAGGGGGGTCAGCGGAACCTACGAGCAGTACTTC; d_call: NA; v_call: TRBV10-3; clone_size: NA; j_call: TRBJ2-7; cdr3_length: 15
cdr3_aa: CASSLAGQGETQYF; cdr3_nt: TGTGCCAGCAGCTTGGCCGGGCAGGGGGAGACCCAGTACTTC; d_call: NA; v_call: TRBV5-8; clone_size: NA; j_call: TRBJ2-5; cdr3_length: 14
cdr3_aa: CASSSRTGSYTF; cdr3_nt: TGTGCCAGCAGTTCCAGGACAGGGAGCTACACCTTC; d_call: TRBD1; v_call: TRBV6-5; clone_size: NA; j_call: TRBJ1-2; cdr3_length: 12
cdr3_aa: CASSDPGQGRTDTQYF; cdr3_nt: TGTGCCAGCAGTGACCCGGGACAGGGACGCACAGATACGCAGTATTTT; d_call: TRBD1; v_call: TRBV2; clone_size: NA; j_call: TRBJ2-3; cdr3_length: 16
cdr3_aa: CASSYAGGPLEQYF; cdr3_nt: TGTGCCAGCAGTTATGCGGGGGGGCCTCTCGAGCAGTACTTC; d_call: TRBD2; v_call: TRBV6-2/TRBV6-3; clone_size: NA; j_call: TRBJ2-7; cdr3_length: 14